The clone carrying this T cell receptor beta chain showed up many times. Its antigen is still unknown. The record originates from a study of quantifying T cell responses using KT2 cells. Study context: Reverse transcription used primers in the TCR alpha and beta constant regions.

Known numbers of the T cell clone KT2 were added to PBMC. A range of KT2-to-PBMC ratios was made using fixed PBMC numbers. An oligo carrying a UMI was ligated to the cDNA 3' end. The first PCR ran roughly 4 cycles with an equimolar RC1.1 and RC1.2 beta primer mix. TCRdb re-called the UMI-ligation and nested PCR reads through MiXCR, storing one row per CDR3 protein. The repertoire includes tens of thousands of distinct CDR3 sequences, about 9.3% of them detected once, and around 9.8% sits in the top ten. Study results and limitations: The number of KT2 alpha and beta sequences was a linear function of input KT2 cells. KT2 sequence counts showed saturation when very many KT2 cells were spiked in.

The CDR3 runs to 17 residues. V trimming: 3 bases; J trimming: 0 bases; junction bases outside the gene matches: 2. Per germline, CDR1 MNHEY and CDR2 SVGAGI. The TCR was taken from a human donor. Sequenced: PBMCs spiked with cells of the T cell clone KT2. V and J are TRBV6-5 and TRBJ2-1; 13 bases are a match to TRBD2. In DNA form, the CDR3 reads TGTGCCAGCAGTTATAGGACTAGCGGGAGCTCCTACAATGAGCAGTTCTTC. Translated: CASSYRTSGSSYNEQFF.